In this sample, the clone carrying this TCR beta chain turned up a few times. Its antigen is currently unknown. This CDR3 has 15 residues. Germline V gives CDR1 LGHNA, CDR2 YNFKEQ. Trimming removed 1 base at V and 10 bases at J, with 14 bases between. This specimen comes from a study of tumor-infiltrating lymphocytes in primary liver carcinoma. Study results and caveats: Lesser overlap characterized tumor-adjacent and tumor-blood pairs relative to tumor region pairs. Only about 7-25% of top clones were detected in each of the five tumor regions.

Total RNA (approximately 0.5 ug) served as template for TCR beta cDNA synthesis primed by a constant-region primer. Three nested multiplex PCR rounds, a slightly modified ARM-PCR method, built the TCR beta libraries. TRBV1-TRBV30 forward and Cbeta reverse primers drove the first two approximately 11-cycle rounds. MiXCR, run by TCRdb on the multiplex PCR reads, gives a single entry per CDR3 protein. The sample lists under 200,000 distinct CDR3 sequences; approximately 80% were seen once. Starting material for RNA and DNA co-extraction consisted of about 17-30 mg of unsorted bulk tissue. Every patient in the cohort had a primary liver carcinoma. That carcinoma was treated by surgical resection.

This receptor was identified in a man between 40 and 49 years old with primary liver carcinoma and hepatitis B virus infection. The chain carries TRBV4-2 and TRBJ1-6; D possibly corresponds to TRBD1 (5 bases). The sample taken for sequencing was tumor tissue from primary liver carcinoma. The CDR3 nucleotides are TGTGCCAGCAGCCAAGCTGGGGCGAATGACTCACCCCTCCACTTT. This codes for CASSQAGANDSPLHF.